This TCR beta chain was found in a study of blood T cell repertoires in COVID-19. Study as a whole: There were acute and convalescent COVID-19 samples, and they came from the United States, Italy and Spain.

CDR1 MNHNY and CDR2 SVGAGI come from the germline V gene (reference sequence). V lost 5 bases and J 2 bases, leaving 17 bases between the germline ends. The CDR3 has 16 residues. Authors' methods: Nucleated cell counts were estimated from reference gene primer amplification. Some clones are missing from TCRdb's copy, which holds only in-frame ones; the method was immunoSEQ multiplex PCR. From that table come the V and J calls and clone size; the DNA was used to work out D and trimming. Of about 270,000 clones in the sample, roughly 86% were seen once. This sequence originates from a woman aged 55-70 years who had recovered from COVID-19. J is TRBJ2-3 and V is TRBV6-6; D might be TRBD1 (5 bases). The source material was peripheral blood. CDR3 sequence: CASSPGHSPITDTQYF. The CDR3 region has the DNA TGTGCCAGCAGTCCCGGACACTCCCCGATCACAGATACGCAGTATTTT.